The 5 T cell receptor beta chains given below trace back to one sample, sequenced in a study of shared clonotypes between healthy human individuals. TCRdb keeps only in-frame clones here, not all; method: immunoSEQ multiplex PCR. The data show 2 million to 2.5 million clones, with approximately 96% seen just once and approximately 0.13% held by the top ten. The specimen sequenced was naive CD4+ T cells sorted from blood. Documented subset: CD45RA+ positively selected. The receptors were gathered from a man between 18 and 35 years old in good health.

The rearrangement uses TRBV10-3 and TRBJ1-1; D unresolved. There are 13 residues in the CDR3. Per germline, CDR1 ENHRY and CDR2 SYGVKD. V was shortened by 8 bases and J by 1 base, with 11 bases between the two germline ends. CDR3 bases: TGTGCCATCTCTACAGATTCGAACACTGAAGCTTTCTTT. It translates to CAISTDSNTEAFF.

The CDR3 region is CASSSGGTATNEKLFF. The CDR3 coding sequence is TGTGCCAGTTCCTCCGGGGGGACCGCAACTAATGAAAAACTGTTTTTT. The chain employs TRBV25-1 and TRBJ1-4; maybe TRBD1 (5 bases). The germline CDR1 and CDR2 sequences are MGHDK and SYGVNS. Trimming shortened V by 9 bases and J by 0 bases, and 17 bases separated the two germline ends. The CDR3 is 16 residues long.

The chain links TRBV18 to TRBJ1-4; D unresolved. With 3 bases removed from V and 0 bases from J, the gap between germline ends came to 11 bases. Per the germline V gene, CDR1 is KGHSH and CDR2 is LQKENI. The CDR3 has 16 amino acids. CDR3: CASSPRLVATNEKLFF. The CDR3 bases are TGTGCCAGCTCACCTCGCCTTGTTGCAACTAATGAAAAACTGTTTTTT.

V usage is TRBV2 and J usage is TRBJ1-2; D is perhaps TRBD1 (6 bases). The V end was cut by 2 bases, the J end by 8 bases, with 24 bases between. Looked up from germline, CDR1 is SNHLY and CDR2 is FYNNEI. CDR3 length: 17 amino acids. This CDR3 is CASSETRPGVGGLGYTF. In nucleotides, the CDR3 is TGTGCCAGCAGTGAAACTCGCCCTGGGGTAGGGGGACTGGGCTACACCTTC.

The chain recombines TRBV7-2 with TRBJ1-2; weak D call: TRBD1 (5 bases). Trimming took 0 bases from V and 2 from J, leaving 10 bases between them. The CDR3 sequence is 15 residues long. CDR1 and CDR2 (germline): SGHTA, FQGNSA. CDR3 residues: CASSLAPGLNYGYTF. As DNA, the CDR3 is TGTGCCAGCAGCTTAGCGCCAGGGCTGAACTATGGCTACACCTTC.